This T cell receptor beta chain was found in a study of blood T cells in healthy people across ages. Primers used in a second PCR of about 6 to 11 cycles were a sample-barcoded 5' primer and a J-beta primer mix. Carrying 12 random nucleotides, a template-switch adaptor labeled each individual cDNA molecule. TCRdb reanalysed the 5' RACE reads using MiXCR and keeps one entry per CDR3 protein. Of roughly 1,800,000 distinct CDR3 sequences listed, 49% are singletons. The sample providers were healthy Caucasian people from Russia, aged about 6 to 95. The authors isolated at least 6.5 million PBMCs per sample. Notes on this clonotype: Its antigen is still unknown.

Study conclusions and caveats: Per million T cells, TCR beta diversity dropped about linearly as age rose.

This CDR3 has 15 amino acids. From germline, CDR1 is SGDLS and CDR2 YYNGEE. The V gene end was trimmed by 6 bases and the J gene end by 3 bases; junction bases not matched to a gene: 10. The sequence came from a woman between 40 and 55 years old in good health. J is TRBJ1-1 and V is TRBV9; 8 nucleotides line up with TRBD1. Sequencing used blood. The CDR3 DNA is TGTGCCAGCACCCCAGGGGGCACAATGGACACTGAAGCTTTCTTT. This codes for CASTPGGTMDTEAFF.